The clone carrying this TCR beta chain was counted a few times. The CDR3 spans 15 residues. CDR1 and CDR2 (germline): MDHEN, SYDVKM. Trimming removed 1 base from V and 3 bases from J, with 12 bases in between. The assay was immunoSEQ multiplex PCR, and TCRdb's table has in-frame clones only and misses some. The data show approximately 300,000 clones, approximately 91% seen once. The data derive from a study of blood T cell repertoires in COVID-19. Each participant's cohort was designated according to participant-reported clinical history. The sample taken for sequencing was PBMCs or T cells enriched from blood (not recorded which). This TCR was recovered from a man aged 55 to 69 who had recovered from COVID-19. This chain uses TRBV28 with TRBJ1-2; D perhaps matches TRBD1 (5 bases). The CDR3 sequence: CASSLYQGLDYGYTF. In DNA form, the CDR3 reads TGTGCCAGCAGTTTATATCAGGGTTTGGACTATGGCTACACCTTC.